This TCR beta chain was captured in a study of cytomegalovirus exposure and HLA in healthy donors. Findings of the study overall: When analyzed later, a missense DCLRE1C variant was found to be linked to TCR beta V- and J-gene trimming.

CDR3 length: 15 residues. Germline V gene sequence: CDR1 SNHLY, CDR2 FYNNEI. V gave up 3 bases and J gave up 8 bases; unmatched junction bases: 7. To note about this clone: Its antigen is as yet unknown.

Both 60 Vbeta primers and 13 Jbeta primers went into the PCR. This table comes from immunoSEQ multiplex PCR, and its TCRdb copy is limited to in-frame clones, with some not included. The table lists over 110,000 clones, around 73% of them singletons. The receptor's source is a female donor in good health and CMV-seronegative. Sequences were obtained from PBMCs. This rearrangement joins TRBV2 to TRBJ2-1; TRBD2 agrees at 10 bases. The CDR3 sequence is CASSDPSGRGYEQFF. The CDR3 DNA reads TGTGCCAGCAGTGATCCTAGCGGGAGAGGTTATGAGCAGTTCTTC.